One sample yielded the 20 T cell receptor beta chains listed below, sequenced in a study of beta chain features in type 1 diabetes. Study-level points and caveats: Moderate yet significant TCRB CDR3 shortening was seen in Type 1 diabetes patients in all four CD4+ subsets.

Antigen specificity for these receptors is unknown. The authors reverse transcribed all of the isolated RNA, so sequencing captured expressed TCRB transcripts. Generated by immunoSEQ multiplex PCR, the TCRdb table keeps only in-frame clones and is missing some. Found here are some 350,000 clones, approximately 15% of them singletons; the top ten hold roughly 0.015%. The source material was naive CD4+ T cells from blood. The receptor set was obtained from a woman aged 18-29 years with type 1 diabetes.

There are a few counts of this clone. Other DNA sequences within the sample encode an identical CDR3. The chain couples TRBV29-1 to TRBJ1-1; a possible D gene is TRBD1 (6 bases). Germline loops: CDR1 SQVTM, CDR2 ANQGSEA. The CDR3 totals 13 residues. Trimming cost V 5 bases and J 1 base, with 11 bases left between them. In DNA form, the CDR3 reads TGCAGCGTTCGGCAGGGGCCGAACACTGAAGCTTTCTTT. The encoded protein is CSVRQGPNTEAFF.

Here the CDR3 DNA reads TGCGCCAGCAGCCCCCTGACAGGATCCGCCATGAACACTGAAGCTTTCTTT. Translating it yields CASSPLTGSAMNTEAFF. This chain joins TRBV5-1 and TRBJ1-1; TRBD1 might be the D (6 bases). The CDR3 contains 17 residues. CDR1 is SGHRS and CDR2 is YFSETQ in the germline V gene. Trimming removed 4 bases at V and 0 bases at J, with 19 bases between. Full variable domain (remainder filled in from reference TRBV5-1 and TRBJ1-1): KAGVTQTPRYLIKTRGQQVTLSCSPISGHRSVSWYQQTPGQGLQFLFEYFSETQRNKGNFPGRFSGRQFSNSRSEMNVSTLELGDSALYLCASSPLTGSAMNTEAFFGQGTRLTVV.

In this sample, this clone turned up a few times. The V and J genes are TRBV27 and TRBJ1-5; 10 bases match TRBD1. V trimming: 8 bases; J trimming: 6 bases; junction bases outside the gene matches: 1. This CDR3 has 12 residues. Per germline, CDR1 MNHEY and CDR2 SMNVEV (reference sequence). DNA for the CDR3: TGTGCCAGCGGGGACAGGGGTCAGCCCCAGCATTTT. It codes for CASGDRGQPQHF.

The chain recombines TRBV6-6 with TRBJ2-1; D may be TRBD2 (5 bases). Germline CDR1 and CDR2: MNHNY and SVGAGI (reference sequence). This CDR3 region has 13 residues. V lost 7 bases, J lost 2 bases, and 9 bases lay in between. The DNA of the CDR3 is TGTGCCAGCACCGCGGGTACCTACAATGAGCAGTTCTTC. Translating it yields CASTAGTYNEQFF.

At least ten counts were recorded for this clone. The genes are TRBV29-1 and TRBJ2-5; D is unresolved. Germline loops: CDR1 SQVTM, CDR2 ANQGSEA. Trimming cost V 4 bases and J 4 bases, with 7 bases left between them. CDR3 length: 11 residues. CDR3 sequence: CSVASGETQYF. CDR3 nucleotide sequence: TGCAGCGTTGCATCGGGAGAGACCCAGTACTTC.

This clone was observed a few times. Other DNA sequences in the sample encode the same CDR3. This chain links TRBV7-6 with TRBJ2-5; no clear D. The CDR3 has 12 amino acids. The V end was cut by 0 bases, the J end by 4 bases, with 3 bases between. Germline-derived CDR1 and CDR2 are SGHVS and FNYEAQ. The CDR3 DNA reads TGTGCCAGCAGCTTAGCGCGAGAGACCCAGTACTTC. Encoded protein: CASSLARETQYF. Full variable domain (missing parts from reference TRBV7-6 and TRBJ2-5): GAGVSQSPRYKVTKRGQDVALRCDPISGHVSLYWYRQALGQGPEFLTYFNYEAQQDKSGLPNDRFSAERPEGSISTLTIQRTEQRDSAMYRCASSLARETQYFGPGTRLLVL.

V usage is TRBV9 and J usage is TRBJ2-7; 7 bases agree with TRBD2. V shed 3 bases and J 4 bases; nucleotides not matched to a gene: 10. Germline CDR1 SGDLS, CDR2 YYNGEE. The CDR3 spans 15 residues. CDR3 in amino acids: CASSAAPGLLYEQYF. CDR3 coding DNA: TGTGCCAGCAGCGCAGCACCGGGACTACTTTACGAGCAGTACTTC. Combining the CDR3 with reference TRBV9 and TRBJ2-7 gives the whole variable domain DSGVTQTPKHLITATGQRVTLRCSPRSGDLSVYWYQQSLDQGLQFLIQYYNGEERAKGNILERFSAQQFPDLHSELNLSSLELGDSALYFCASSAAPGLLYEQYFGPGTRLTVT.

This clone has a handful of counts. This sequence joins TRBV25-1 and TRBJ2-1; the match to TRBD2 covers 10 bases. This CDR3 is 15 amino acids long. Per germline, CDR1 MGHDK and CDR2 SYGVNS. Unmatched junction bases numbered 1, after V lost 5 bases and J lost 0 bases. CDR3 nucleotide sequence: TGTGCCAGCAGTCGACTAGCGGGCTCCTACAATGAGCAGTTCTTC. It translates to CASSRLAGSYNEQFF.

A word on this clone: This same CDR3 is encoded by further DNA sequences in the sample. The gene calls are TRBV28 and TRBJ2-6; weak D call: TRBD1 (5 bases). V lost 6 bases, J lost 0 bases, and 9 bases lay in between. Per germline, CDR1 MDHEN and CDR2 SYDVKM. This CDR3 spans 15 amino acids. CDR3 region: CASSSTVSGANVLTF. CDR3 sequence (DNA): TGTGCCAGCAGCTCGACAGTCTCTGGGGCCAACGTCCTGACTTTC.

This clone appeared a few times. CDR3 protein: CASSLEGAYPNYGYTF. CDR3 DNA sequence: TGCGCCAGCAGCTTGGAGGGGGCTTACCCAAACTATGGCTACACCTTC. The chain recombines TRBV5-1 with TRBJ1-2, with TRBD1 matching 7 bases. The CDR3 totals 16 residues. The V segment lost 0 bases and the J segment 2 bases; nucleotides outside the gene matches: 7. CDR1 and CDR2 from the germline V gene are SGHRS and YFSETQ.

A few counts support this clone. The chain combines TRBV7-3 with TRBJ1-1; D might be TRBD1 (5 bases). Trimming stripped 4 bases from V and 8 bases from J, with 17 bases between. The germline V gene has CDR1 SGHTA and CDR2 FQGTGA. There are 14 residues in the CDR3. The CDR3 DNA reads TGTGCCAGCAGCTCCGAGGGGAGGGGAGGCGAAGCTTTCTTT. The encoded protein is CASSSEGRGGEAFF.

This clone was observed a handful of times. The chain recombines TRBV7-9 with TRBJ2-7; unclear D gene. Per the germline V gene, CDR1 is SEHNR and CDR2 is FQNEAQ (reference sequence). This CDR3 is built from 12 residues. V lost 5 bases to trimming and J lost 7 bases, with 12 bases between them. In DNA, the CDR3 is TGTGCCAGCAGCATACTCGGTGGGGAGCAGTACGTC. Translation: CASSILGGEQYV.

The chain is built from TRBV6-6 and TRBJ2-5; D perhaps matches TRBD2 (6 bases). Looked up from germline, CDR1 is MNHNY and CDR2 is SVGAGI (reference sequence). The CDR3 loop spans 12 amino acids. Trimming cost V 5 bases and J 5 bases, with 9 bases left between them. The chain's CDR3 is CASSQGGETQYF. As DNA, the CDR3 is TGTGCCAGCAGTCAAGGAGGGGAGACCCAGTACTTC.

This sequence joins TRBV9 and TRBJ2-5; 10 nucleotides match TRBD2. V lost 4 bases, J lost 3 bases, and 9 bases stayed unmatched. Germline V gene lookup returns CDR1 SGDLS and CDR2 YYNGEE. The CDR3 has 16 residues. CDR3 in amino acids: CASSPRTSGSKETQYF. The CDR3 nucleotides read TGTGCCAGCAGCCCCCGGACTAGCGGATCGAAAGAGACCCAGTACTTC. The full variable domain, rest sourced from reference TRBV9 and TRBJ2-5, is DSGVTQTPKHLITATGQRVTLRCSPRSGDLSVYWYQQSLDQGLQFLIQYYNGEERAKGNILERFSAQQFPDLHSELNLSSLELGDSALYFCASSPRTSGSKETQYFGPGTRLLVL.

This clone was detected only a few times. This chain joins TRBV18 and TRBJ1-1; TRBD1 aligns across 8 bases. J was trimmed by 2 bases and V by 3 bases; bases with no gene match: 2. CDR1 is KGHSH, CDR2 LQKENI, per germline. The CDR3 runs to 14 residues. This CDR3 is CASSPDRVNTEAFF. The CDR3 nucleotides are TGTGCCAGCTCACCGGACAGGGTCAACACTGAAGCTTTCTTT. The full variable domain, its missing parts supplied by reference TRBV18 and TRBJ1-1, is NAGVMQNPRHLVRRRGQEARLRCSPMKGHSHVYWYRQLPEEGLKFMVYLQKENIIDESGMPKERFSAEFPKEGPSILRIQQVVRGDSAAYFCASSPDRVNTEAFFGQGTRLTVV.

This chain joins TRBV29-1 and TRBJ1-1; D unclear. Germline CDR1 is SQVTM and CDR2 is ANQGSEA. The V gene lost 3 bases and the J gene lost 8 bases, with 19 bases spanning the gap. This CDR3 has 14 residues. CDR3 protein: CSVELWGRESEAFF. The DNA for the CDR3 is TGCAGCGTTGAGTTGTGGGGTAGGGAGTCGGAAGCTTTCTTT.

The chain carries TRBV2 and TRBJ1-5, with 8 bases lining up with TRBD1. V was clipped by 1 base and J by 6 bases; unmatched bases: 5. CDR1 is SNHLY and CDR2 is FYNNEI in the germline V gene. CDR3 length: 15 amino acids. The CDR3 sequence: CASSEEGTGSQPQHF. The CDR3, as DNA: TGTGCCAGCAGTGAAGAGGGGACAGGAAGTCAGCCCCAGCATTTT.

This clone was counted only a few times. The chain joins TRBV23-1 to TRBJ2-7; D unresolved. TRBV23-1 is an ORF; its function is uncertain. This CDR3 comprises 14 residues. V shed 10 bases and J shed 0 bases, with 16 bases lying between them. Here the CDR3 reads CAISFRRSSYEQYF. CDR3 in DNA: TGCGCCATCTCCTTCAGGCGTTCCTCCTACGAGCAGTACTTC.

This clone was detected only a few times. V usage is TRBV5-6 and J usage is TRBJ2-1; 11 bases match TRBD2. The germline gives CDR1 SGHDT, CDR2 YYEEEE. The J segment lost 9 bases and the V segment lost 0 bases, leaving 5 bases of the junction unmatched. The CDR3 totals 15 residues. DNA of the CDR3: TGTGCCAGCAGCTTGGTAGCGGGAGGGCCTGGTGAGCAGTTCTTC. Translating gives CASSLVAGGPGEQFF.

The chain employs TRBV27 and TRBJ2-2; a weak D match, TRBD1 (5 bases). The CDR3 has 15 residues. Per germline, CDR1 MNHEY and CDR2 SMNVEV (reference sequence). V dropped 5 bases and J dropped 5 bases, with 15 bases sitting between them. The CDR3 protein is CASSVQPYRTGELFF. CDR3 DNA sequence: TGTGCCAGCAGTGTCCAGCCGTACAGGACCGGGGAGCTGTTTTTT.